This T cell receptor (beta chain) appears in the sequencing data of a study of T cell repertoires in cytomegalovirus infection. Study background: CMV infection plus the matching HLA type was flagged by public TCR beta signatures. Whole-study findings and limits: The cumulative frequency of public TCR beta families identified carriers of CMV plus the relevant HLA. The response measured ex vivo was dominated by TCR beta clonotypes (HLA-C-restricted and CMV-specific).

Of note for this clonotype: Its antigen is as yet unknown.

TCRdb passed the reads through MiXCR, listing each CDR3 protein once. The sample includes around 440,000 distinct CDR3 sequences, 11% of them seen just once. This clonotype originated in a human donor in good health (CMV status not recorded). Some clones in this sample may be carry-over from other donors' samples. Sequencing input: PBMCs.

The CDR3 coding sequence is TGTGCCAGCAGTAGCGGGACGGCAGCCTACGAGCAGTACTTC. Residues: CASSSGTAAYEQYF. The genes are TRBV27 and TRBJ2-7, with 7 positions matching TRBD2. Germline loops: CDR1 MNHEY, CDR2 SMNVEV (reference sequence). V lost 5 bases, J lost 2 bases, and 6 bases stayed unmatched. The CDR3 covers 14 residues.